This T cell receptor (beta chain) was profiled in a study of Tregs in tolerant kidney transplant recipients. Thawed PBMCs were FACS-sorted into unstimulated CD4+CD25+CD127- regulatory T cells, CD4+CD25- non-regulatory cells, CD4 and CD8 cells. The germline V gene encodes CDR1 SGHTA and CDR2 FQGNSA. The CDR3 has 15 residues. Trimming shortened V by 1 base and J by 3 bases, and 10 bases separated the two germline ends. Concerning this clone itself: Its antigen is unidentified. The read comes to an end 3 residues before the CDR3 does, leaving the germline J gene to fill in the end.

Clones were read by immunoSEQ multiplex PCR, and TCRdb kept only the in-frame ones, dropping some. This table holds 50,000 to 65,000 clones. Findings of the study overall: Findings come from small patient numbers and require larger validation.

The receptor's source is a human donor who received a combined kidney and bone marrow transplant. The source was CD4+ T cells from blood, collected before the transplant. V and J are TRBV7-2 and TRBJ1-5; D unresolved. CDR3 DNA, as far as it was read: TGTGCCAGCAGCTTAGTCTCAGGACTCAATCAGCCC. Translating gives CASSLVSGLNQP. The CDR3 in its entirety is CASSLVSGLNQPQHF.